This T cell receptor beta chain appears in the sequencing data of a study of PD-1 blockade in classical Hodgkin lymphoma. For the study at large: Patients were administered nivolumab (3 mg/kg intravenously) every 2 weeks.

Regarding this clone: What it binds is not known.

Study findings and constraints: Diminished baseline TCR diversity has been reported in newly diagnosed patients relative to healthy donors.

Assay: immunoSEQ multiplex PCR; the TCRdb copy retains only in-frame clones and omits some. The sample records nearly 7,000 clones, roughly 63% being singletons. Regarding time point: cycle 4 day 1 (C4D1), after more than five weeks of nivolumab. Brentuximab vedotin exposure varied among the patients, all of whom had relapsed after autologous stem cell transplantation. Thawed PBMCs supplied CD8+ T cells via magnetic negative selection. CDR1 SGDLS and CDR2 YYNGEE come from the germline V gene. V dropped 0 bases and J dropped 3 bases, with 10 bases sitting between them. The CDR3 has 14 residues. This TCR was sampled from a human donor with classical Hodgkin lymphoma. The V gene is TRBV9, the J gene TRBJ2-7; tentative D call: TRBD2 (6 bases). The sequencing used CD8+ T cells from blood, collected before the fourth cycle of nivolumab. The CDR3 loop reads CASSVGGEDYEQYF. The CDR3, as DNA: TGTGCCAGCAGCGTAGGGGGGGAAGACTACGAGCAGTACTTC.